One and the same sample provided the 32 T cell receptor beta chains below, sequenced in a study of beta chain features in type 1 diabetes. TCRB transcripts that were expressed got sequenced, as all of the isolated RNA had been reverse transcribed. Using immunoSEQ multiplex PCR, the repertoire was profiled, and TCRdb retains in-frame clones only, with some absent. The sample includes 350,000 to 400,000 clones, roughly 16% of them seen just once. Material for sequencing was naive CD4+ T cells from blood. These receptors were collected from a woman between 18 and 30 years old in good health.

This rearrangement joins TRBV5-1 to TRBJ1-2; TRBD1 aligns across 7 bases. Germline trimming cut 2 bases from V and 1 base from J; bases unmatched to any gene: 17. The CDR3 loop spans 19 amino acids. The germline CDR1 and CDR2 sequences are SGHRS and YFSETQ. This chain's CDR3 is CASSLHPETGNWDNYGYTF. The CDR3 DNA reads TGCGCCAGCAGCTTACACCCTGAGACAGGGAATTGGGATAACTATGGCTACACCTTC.

This clone was detected a few times. This chain links TRBV15 with TRBJ2-2; possible D gene TRBD2, 7 bases. Trimming left V 1 base short and J 1 base short, with 16 bases between. The CDR3 totals 18 residues. Germline CDR1 is LNHNV and CDR2 is YYDKDF (reference sequence). CDR3 in amino acids: CATSRVWGRGGNTGELFF. The DNA of the CDR3 is TGTGCCACCAGCAGAGTTTGGGGGAGGGGGGGGAACACCGGGGAGCTGTTTTTT.

This chain links TRBV29-1 with TRBJ2-1; D uncertain. Germline V gives CDR1 SQVTM, CDR2 ANQGSEA. The CDR3 has 13 residues. With 4 bases removed from V and 4 bases from J, the gap between germline ends came to 11 bases. CDR3 nucleotide sequence: TGCAGCGTTGGTTTTGACGGGTACAATGAGCAGTTCTTC. It specifies CSVGFDGYNEQFF.

This clone was counted a few times. The chain employs TRBV5-4 and TRBJ1-1; TRBD1 matches at 8 bases. V gave up 0 bases and J gave up 14 bases; unmatched junction bases: 15. The germline V gene has CDR1 SGHNT and CDR2 YYREEE (reference sequence). The length of the CDR3 is 15 residues. DNA for the CDR3: TGTGCCAGCAGCTTGGCCTCTACGGGACAGGCTCAGAGGTTCTTT. As protein: CASSLASTGQAQRFF. Full variable domain (rest looked up from reference TRBV5-4 and TRBJ1-1): ETGVTQSPTHLIKTRGQQVTLRCSSQSGHNTVSWYQQALGQGPQFIFQYYREEENGRGNFPPRFSGLQFPNYSSELNVNALELDDSALYLCASSLASTGQAQRFFGQGTRLTVV.

This chain connects TRBV14 to TRBJ2-7, with 14 bases lining up with TRBD2. CDR1 is SGHDN, CDR2 FVKESK, per germline. Germline trimming cut 4 bases from V and 2 bases from J; bases unmatched to any gene: 1. CDR3 length: 15 amino acids. CDR3 coding DNA: TGTGCCAGCAGCCTGGGACTAGCGGGGGCCTACGAGCAGTACTTC. Amino acids: CASSLGLAGAYEQYF.

This clone has a handful of counts. The chain is built from TRBV19 and TRBJ1-2; possible D gene TRBD1, 5 bases. Trimming removed 7 bases at V and 10 bases at J, with 19 bases between. There are 13 residues in the CDR3. In germline, CDR1 is LNHDA, CDR2 SQIVND (reference sequence). The CDR3 coding sequence is TGTGCCAGTACCATGGGGAGGGGTCGGATCTACACCTTC. It codes for CASTMGRGRIYTF. The variable domain in full, with the rest retrieved from reference TRBV19 and TRBJ1-2, is DGGITQSPKYLFRKEGQNVTLSCEQNLNHDAMYWYRQDPGQGLRLIYYSQIVNDFQKGDIAEGYSVSREKKESFPLTVTSAQKNPTAFYLCASTMGRGRIYTFGSGTRLTVV.

The V gene is TRBV28, the J gene TRBJ1-1; 7 nucleotides agree with TRBD1. Losses at the gene ends were 10 bases for V and 7 bases for J; bases not matched to a gene: 9. Germline V CDR1 and CDR2: MDHEN, SYDVKM. The length of the CDR3 is 12 residues. As DNA, the CDR3 is TGTGCCATCGCGGCAGGGGGAGGTGAAGCTTTCTTT. Its protein is CAIAAGGGEAFF.

This chain links TRBV5-1 with TRBJ1-1, with D possibly TRBD1 on 5 matching bases. The CDR3 extends over 14 amino acids. Germline CDR1 reads SGHRS; CDR2 reads YFSETQ. V lost 0 bases, J lost 5 bases, and 11 bases lay in between. The CDR3 region has the DNA TGCGCCAGCAGCTTGGACCCCGGGGGTACTGAAGCTTTCTTT. Its translation: CASSLDPGGTEAFF.

V usage is TRBV30 and J usage is TRBJ1-3; no clear D gene. Germline V gene data show CDR1 as GTSNPN and CDR2 as SVGIG (reference sequence). CDR3 length equals 15 residues. The germline V and J ends were trimmed by 2 bases and 0 bases, with 11 bases remaining between them. Here the CDR3 reads CAWSTRQRSGNTIYF. CDR3 nucleotide sequence: TGTGCCTGGAGTACGAGGCAGCGCTCTGGAAACACCATATATTTT.

The V gene is TRBV7-9, the J gene TRBJ1-1; D gene ambiguous. The V and J ends lost 1 base and 1 base respectively, with 7 bases between them. The CDR3 is made up of 14 amino acids. Germline V gene lookup returns CDR1 SEHNR and CDR2 FQNEAQ (reference sequence). The DNA for the CDR3 is TGTGCCAGCAGCTTAGTCACAGAGAACACTGAAGCTTTCTTT. Protein product: CASSLVTENTEAFF.

This sequence joins TRBV7-2 and TRBJ2-5; D possibly corresponds to TRBD2 (6 bases). The CDR3 length is 14 residues. Per germline, CDR1 SGHTA and CDR2 FQGNSA. Trimming took off 5 bases at V and 5 bases at J, with 15 bases between the two ends. CDR3 region: CASSPGLWGETQYF. The CDR3 coding sequence is TGTGCCAGCAGCCCGGGACTTTGGGGGGAGACCCAGTACTTC.

V is TRBV5-1 and J is TRBJ1-2; weak D call: TRBD1 (5 bases). Trimming pared 3 bases from V and 3 bases from J, leaving 15 bases between. The CDR3 contains 15 residues. In germline, CDR1 is SGHRS, CDR2 YFSETQ. CDR3 DNA sequence: TGCGCCAGCAGCTACGAACCTACAGGAGACTATGGCTACACCTTC. Amino acid sequence: CASSYEPTGDYGYTF. Together with reference TRBV5-1 and TRBJ1-2, the CDR3 gives the full variable domain: KAGVTQTPRYLIKTRGQQVTLSCSPISGHRSVSWYQQTPGQGLQFLFEYFSETQRNKGNFPGRFSGRQFSNSRSEMNVSTLELGDSALYLCASSYEPTGDYGYTFGSGTRLTVV.

This clone was counted between two and nine times. The J gene is TRBJ1-1, the V gene TRBV19, with D possibly TRBD1 on 6 matching bases. Trimming took 7 bases from V and 5 from J, leaving 14 bases between them. This CDR3 spans 13 amino acids. The V gene's germline CDR1 is LNHDA and CDR2 SQIVND (reference sequence). Written as DNA, the CDR3 is TGTGCCAGTACCAGGACAGATCGTACTGAAGCTTTCTTT. Protein: CASTRTDRTEAFF.

This clone was seen only a few times. This sequence joins TRBV9 and TRBJ2-1; possible D gene TRBD2, 6 bases. V shed 4 bases and J shed 8 bases, with 16 bases lying between them. CDR1 is SGDLS, CDR2 YYNGEE, per germline. The CDR3 sequence is 14 residues long. This chain's CDR3 is CASSTRDLSYEQFF. CDR3 nucleotides: TGTGCCAGCAGCACTCGGGACTTATCTTATGAGCAGTTCTTC.

The chain employs TRBV6-6 and TRBJ2-1, with D maybe TRBD1 (5 bases). The germline V gene encodes CDR1 MNHNY and CDR2 SVGAGI (reference sequence). The CDR3 runs to 15 residues. With 7 bases removed from V and 3 bases from J, the gap between germline ends came to 16 bases. The DNA of the CDR3 is TGTGCCAGCACCTCCCCCGGACATTACTACAATGAGCAGTTCTTC. Translation: CASTSPGHYYNEQFF.

This clone was counted a few times. The gene calls are TRBV19 and TRBJ1-5; the D gene is possibly TRBD1 (5 bases). The V and J ends lost 5 bases and 9 bases respectively, with 11 bases between them. The CDR3 has 12 amino acids. Germline loops: CDR1 LNHDA, CDR2 SQIVND (reference sequence). CDR3 nucleotides: TGTGCCAGTAGTCCCGGGGGTTCGCCCCAGCATTTT. This gives the protein CASSPGGSPQHF.

V gene TRBV5-1 combines with J gene TRBJ2-3; tentative D call: TRBD2 (5 bases). The CDR3 totals 13 residues. Trimming removed 0 bases at V and 6 bases at J, with 8 bases between. Germline CDR1 is SGHRS and CDR2 is YFSETQ. The CDR3 DNA is TGCGCCAGCAGCTTGGAGCGGCGGGATACGCAGTATTTT. Translated, it gives CASSLERRDTQYF.

This clone has just a few counts. The V gene is TRBV28, the J gene TRBJ1-5, with 8 bases identical to TRBD1. V gave up 8 bases and J gave up 5 bases; unmatched junction bases: 8. This CDR3 comprises 14 residues. Germline CDR1 MDHEN, CDR2 SYDVKM. The CDR3 here is CASLHRDRYQPQHF. CDR3 nucleotides: TGTGCCAGCCTCCACCGGGACAGGTATCAGCCCCAGCATTTT.

The gene calls are TRBV9 and TRBJ2-1, with 7 bases fitting TRBD1. V trimming: 2 bases; J trimming: 3 bases; junction bases outside the gene matches: 5. There are 15 residues in the CDR3. CDR1 and CDR2 (germline): SGDLS, YYNGEE. CDR3 loop: CASSVQAGGYNEQFF. The CDR3 nucleotides are TGTGCCAGCAGCGTCCAGGCAGGGGGCTACAATGAGCAGTTCTTC.

This rearrangement joins TRBV18 to TRBJ2-7; TRBD1 matches 9 bases. From germline, CDR1 is KGHSH and CDR2 LQKENI. This CDR3 has 15 residues. The V gene end was trimmed by 4 bases and the J gene end by 6 bases; junction bases not matched to a gene: 10. The CDR3 reads CASSQNRDRDSEQYF. The CDR3 DNA sequence: TGTGCCAGCTCACAGAACCGGGACAGGGACTCCGAGCAGTACTTC.

This clone was observed a few times. The rearrangement uses TRBV29-1 and TRBJ2-3; 8 bases agree with TRBD2. This CDR3 comprises 16 residues. Unmatched junction bases numbered 14, after V lost 6 bases and J lost 3 bases. Germline V CDR1 and CDR2: SQVTM, ANQGSEA. CDR3 amino acids: CSVVTGTRYSTDTQYF. DNA for the CDR3: TGCAGCGTCGTGACCGGGACTAGATATTCGACAGATACGCAGTATTTT.

The chain uses TRBV15 and TRBJ1-4, with D possibly being TRBD1 (5 bases). Germline CDR1 reads LNHNV; CDR2 reads YYDKDF (reference sequence). The V end was cut by 0 bases, the J end by 5 bases, with 13 bases between. This CDR3 is built from 16 residues. Written as DNA, the CDR3 is TGTGCCACCAGCAGAGATCCCCCCAGGGTGAATGAAAAACTGTTTTTT. Its protein product is CATSRDPPRVNEKLFF. Using reference TRBV15 and TRBJ1-4 for the parts outside the CDR3, the full variable domain is DAMVIQNPRYQVTQFGKPVTLSCSQTLNHNVMYWYQQKSSQAPKLLFHYYDKDFNNEADTPDNFQSRRPNTSFCFLDIRSPGLGDTAMYLCATSRDPPRVNEKLFFGSGTQLSVL.

This clone was counted only a few times. This rearrangement joins TRBV5-8 to TRBJ1-5, with D unresolved. Trimming stripped 0 bases from V and 8 bases from J, with 18 bases between. Germline assignment: CDR1 SGHTS and CDR2 YDEGEE. This CDR3 contains 16 residues. The CDR3 protein is CASSLAEGSSVEPQHF. Here the CDR3 DNA reads TGTGCCAGCAGCTTGGCGGAGGGCTCCTCGGTGGAGCCCCAGCATTTT.

This clone was detected only a few times. The CDR3 sequence: CASSSWRDRAYEQYF. Written as DNA, the CDR3 is TGTGCCAGCAGCTCCTGGCGGGACAGGGCCTACGAGCAGTACTTC. The chain links TRBV5-4 to TRBJ2-7, with 9 bases fitting TRBD1. The CDR3 totals 15 residues. The ends lost 3 bases at V and 2 bases at J; junction bases unmatched: 6. Looked up from germline, CDR1 is SGHNT and CDR2 is YYREEE (reference sequence).

This clone turned up a few times. The genes are TRBV5-6 and TRBJ2-2, with TRBD2 matching over 7 bases. V was pared by 5 bases and J by 6 bases, with 4 bases of the junction left unmatched. The CDR3 spans 13 residues. Looked up from germline, CDR1 is SGHDT and CDR2 is YYEEEE. In nucleotides, the CDR3 is TGTGCCAGCAGAGGTCGGGGGGCCGGGGAGCTGTTTTTT. Its protein product is CASRGRGAGELFF.

This chain uses TRBV7-9 with TRBJ2-3; D might be TRBD2 (5 bases). Trimming stripped 1 base from V and 3 bases from J, with 14 bases between. The CDR3 covers 16 residues. Germline loops: CDR1 SEHNR, CDR2 FQNEAQ (reference sequence). The CDR3 DNA reads as TGTGCCAGCAGCTTAGGGAGCGGAACAGCAACAGATACGCAGTATTTT. Translation: CASSLGSGTATDTQYF.

This clone was detected a few times. V gene TRBV9 combines with J gene TRBJ2-1; no clear D. This CDR3 has 15 amino acids. The V gene lost 2 bases and the J gene lost 7 bases, with 16 bases spanning the gap. CDR1 is SGDLS, CDR2 YYNGEE, per germline. CDR3 loop: CASSVFSLIGNEQFF. CDR3 coding DNA: TGTGCCAGCAGCGTGTTTAGCCTAATCGGTAATGAGCAGTTCTTC.

J is TRBJ1-2 and V is TRBV6-6, with 7 bases matching TRBD1. The CDR3 loop spans 15 amino acids. From germline, CDR1 is MNHNY and CDR2 SVGAGI (reference sequence). The trim removed 6 bases at V and 3 bases at J, leaving 10 bases unmatched. The DNA for the CDR3 is TGTGCCAGCAGGACCGCAGGGGGGTTGGACTATGGCTACACCTTC. It yields the protein CASRTAGGLDYGYTF.

This clone was observed a few times. This rearrangement joins TRBV6-5 to TRBJ1-1; D remains ambiguous. V was pared by 4 bases and J by 3 bases, with 12 bases between. This CDR3 is 14 amino acids long. CDR1 and CDR2 from the germline V gene are MNHEY and SVGAGI. The CDR3 nucleotides read TGTGCCAGCAGTTCCCTCCCACGGGACACTGAAGCTTTCTTT. This encodes CASSSLPRDTEAFF.

The chain links TRBV29-1 to TRBJ1-5, with D perhaps TRBD1 (6 bases). The CDR3 has 13 amino acids. V was cut by 1 base and J by 8 bases, with 12 bases left in between. Germline lookup yields CDR1 SQVTM and CDR2 ANQGSEA. CDR3 in DNA: TGCAGCGTTGAAGGTGGCCAGGGGAAGCCCCAGCATTTT. It is translated as CSVEGGQGKPQHF.

The chain recombines TRBV5-1 with TRBJ2-1; D may be TRBD2 (5 bases). Germline CDR1 and CDR2: SGHRS and YFSETQ. The V end lost 2 bases, the J end lost 0 bases, and 9 bases lay between the germline ends. This CDR3 contains 15 residues. CDR3 bases: TGCGCCAGCAGCTTCGGGGATAACTCCTACAATGAGCAGTTCTTC. Amino acid sequence: CASSFGDNSYNEQFF.

V gene TRBV13 combines with J gene TRBJ2-3, with D tentatively TRBD1 (5 bases). Germline CDR1 reads PRHDT; CDR2 reads FYEKMQ (reference sequence). The V end was cut by 5 bases, the J end by 0 bases, with 12 bases between. CDR3 size: 15 residues. CDR3 sequence: CASSLDITSTDTQYF. The CDR3 region has the DNA TGTGCCAGCAGCCTGGACATAACTAGCACAGATACGCAGTATTTT.